This T cell receptor (beta chain) was sequenced for a study of OX40 agonist ivuxolimab in advanced cancers. Study-wide context: In this cohort, patients received ivuxolimab, an agonistic anti-OX40 (CD134) antibody.

Trimming stripped 4 bases from V and 10 bases from J, with 15 bases between. Germline V gene sequence: CDR1 SGHRS, CDR2 YFSETQ. There are 13 residues in the CDR3. Study-wide points: By week 6 at 0.1 to 3.0 mg/kg, blood CD4+ and CD8+ T cells had expanded clonally. In general, CD8+ T cells held more expanded clones than CD4+ did, on average. Low normalized clonal expansion also occurred in some nonresponding patients.

Profiled with immunoSEQ multiplex PCR; TCRdb holds only in-frame clones, not every one. The sample consists of about 89,000 clones, approximately 90% of them appearing once. This clone was observed a single time. Its specificity is not known. The rearrangement uses TRBV5-1 and TRBJ2-1, with TRBD1 as a possible D gene (6 bases). The sequence was obtained from an adult with an advanced solid tumor such as melanoma, head and neck, liver or kidney cancer. Sequenced material: CD4+ or CD8+ T cells sorted from blood, taken in a trial of the OX40 agonist ivuxolimab. The CDR3: CASSRSGQSEQFF. CDR3 DNA: TGCGCCAGCAGCCGATCCGGACAGTCCGAGCAGTTCTTC. Supplemented by reference TRBV5-1 and TRBJ2-1, the full variable domain reads KAGVTQTPRYLIKTRGQQVTLSCSPISGHRSVSWYQQTPGQGLQFLFEYFSETQRNKGNFPGRFSGRQFSNSRSEMNVSTLELGDSALYLCASSRSGQSEQFFGPGTRLTVL.